These 21 T cell receptor beta chains originate from one sample sequenced in a study of shared clonotypes between healthy human individuals (dated by TCRdb to about 2020). The method was the immunoSEQ multiplex PCR assay. TCRdb carries this immuneACCESS record with in-frame sequences only. Its versions omit some clonotypes, under half of them owing to an unresolved V gene in the studies checked, with the rest unexplained. This sample is represented by 2 million to 2.5 million clones; about 93% of them were singletons. More than 1.5% of the sample goes to the ten largest clones. CD8 naive samples were obtained by positive selection for CCR7 among CD45RO-negative cells, yielding a CD45RA+CCR7+ population from which TemRA cells were excluded. The sequencing input was naive CD8+ T cells from PBMCs. What the cell subset or site label conveys for this sample: CD45RA+CCR7+. Every receptor here comes from a man aged 18 to 29 in good health. Some clones in this sample may be carry-over from other donors' samples.

The V and J genes are TRBV14 and TRBJ2-6; no definite D call. V dropped 2 bases and J dropped 4 bases, with 18 bases sitting between them. CDR1 and CDR2 (germline): SGHDN, FVKESK. This CDR3 is 18 amino acids long. Here the CDR3 reads CASSQMDGRLGGANVLTF. The CDR3 DNA sequence: TGTGCCAGCAGCCAAATGGACGGCCGCTTAGGAGGGGCCAACGTCCTGACTTTC.

Regarding this clone: Other DNA sequences in the sample encode the same CDR3. J is TRBJ2-7 and V is TRBV7-7; 7 bases line up with TRBD1. The CDR3 spans 13 residues. V shed 3 bases, J shed 5 bases, and the junction held 4 bases outside the gene matches. Germline V gene sequence: CDR1 SSHAT, CDR2 FNYEAQ (reference sequence). For the CDR3, the DNA is TGTGCCAGCAGCTTGGGTAGGGGGCACGAGCAGTACTTC. This codes for CASSLGRGHEQYF.

Remarks on this clone: Other DNA sequences from this sample encode an identical CDR3 as well. This chain connects TRBV29-1 to TRBJ2-1; TRBD2 aligns across 14 bases. The CDR3 consists of 16 residues. Losses at the gene ends were 3 bases for V and 4 bases for J; bases not matched to a gene: 5. Germline V gene data show CDR1 as SQVTM and CDR2 as ANQGSEA. DNA of the CDR3: TGCAGCGTTGAGGGACTAGCGGGAGTCGGTTACAATGAGCAGTTCTTC. Residues: CSVEGLAGVGYNEQFF.

The chain is built from TRBV20-1 and TRBJ1-1; the D is unclear. The CDR3 is 11 residues long. Deletions cut 0 bases from V and 7 bases from J, with 6 bases between. Germline lookup yields CDR1 DFQATT and CDR2 SNEGSKA (reference sequence). In nucleotides, the CDR3 is TGCAGTGCTAGAGACGAGATTGAAGCTTTCTTT. Translated: CSARDEIEAFF.

This chain uses TRBV28 with TRBJ2-7, with 7 bases matching TRBD1. Germline V lookup: CDR1 MDHEN, CDR2 SYDVKM. The CDR3 is 14 residues long. The V segment lost 6 bases and the J segment 0 bases; nucleotides outside the gene matches: 5. The CDR3 nucleotides are TGTGCCAGCAGCATAGACAGGGCCTCCTACGAGCAGTACTTC. This codes for CASSIDRASYEQYF.

The sample holds one count of this clone. This chain links TRBV7-9 with TRBJ1-1; perhaps TRBD1 as D (5 bases). This CDR3 has 12 residues. CDR1 and CDR2 from the germline V gene are SEHNR and FQNEAQ (reference sequence). Trimming stripped 6 bases from V and 8 bases from J, with 13 bases between. CDR3 in amino acids: CASRLGHPEAFF. The DNA for the CDR3 is TGTGCCAGCAGACTAGGACACCCAGAAGCTTTCTTT.

A single count supports this clone. The chain carries TRBV6-6 and TRBJ2-2; D gene ambiguous. CDR1 and CDR2 from the germline V gene are MNHNY and SVGAGI (reference sequence). V shed 8 bases and J shed 0 bases, with 13 bases lying between them. This CDR3 contains 15 residues. CDR3: CASYSPGTNTGELFF. CDR3 bases: TGTGCCAGCTACAGCCCAGGAACGAACACCGGGGAGCTGTTTTTT.

This rearrangement joins TRBV23-1 to TRBJ1-4, with D possibly being TRBD1 (5 bases). TRBV23-1 is sorted into the ORF group, with uncertain function. The germline V and J ends were trimmed by 1 base and 8 bases, with 26 bases remaining between them. The CDR3 sequence is 19 residues long. The CDR3 loop reads CASSQFSSRSGREWEKLFF. In DNA form, the CDR3 reads TGCGCCAGCAGTCAATTTTCCTCCCGCTCAGGGAGGGAGTGGGAAAAACTGTTTTTT.

The gene calls are TRBV9 and TRBJ2-2; TRBD2 might be the D (7 bases). V lost 2 bases and J 0 bases, leaving 17 bases between the germline ends. The CDR3 is 18 amino acids. CDR1 and CDR2 (germline): SGDLS, YYNGEE. CDR3 in amino acids: CASSVRGGLGANTGELFF. CDR3 bases: TGTGCCAGCAGCGTCAGGGGAGGGTTAGGGGCGAACACCGGGGAGCTGTTTTTT.

This chain's CDR3 is CASMDRGYEQYF. The CDR3 DNA sequence: TGTGCCAGCATGGACAGGGGCTACGAGCAGTACTTC. This chain connects TRBV2 to TRBJ2-7; 9 bases are shared with TRBD1. V trimming: 7 bases; J trimming: 3 bases; junction bases outside the gene matches: 1. There are 12 residues in the CDR3. The germline gives CDR1 SNHLY, CDR2 FYNNEI.

The chain links TRBV28 to TRBJ1-2; 9 nucleotides align to TRBD1. V shed 6 bases and J 8 bases; nucleotides not matched to a gene: 13. CDR1 and CDR2 (germline): MDHEN, SYDVKM. The CDR3 has 15 residues. The CDR3 DNA reads TGTGCCAGCAGACCCGGGACAGGGTATTTCTTCGGCTACACCTTC. Encoded protein: CASRPGTGYFFGYTF.

Only one count was recorded for this clone. V is TRBV7-9 and J is TRBJ2-1; 12 bases fit TRBD2. CDR3 length equals 16 residues. V was clipped by 5 bases and J by 7 bases; unmatched bases: 9. Germline CDR1 SEHNR, CDR2 FQNEAQ (reference sequence). CDR3 sequence reads: CASSLPSGRAGNEQFF. CDR3 nucleotide sequence: TGTGCCAGCAGCCTTCCTAGCGGGAGGGCCGGAAATGAGCAGTTCTTC.

The V and J genes are TRBV28 and TRBJ1-1, with D hard to call. The CDR3 contains 16 residues. Trimming cost V 5 bases and J 3 bases, with 19 bases left between them. Per germline, CDR1 MDHEN and CDR2 SYDVKM. This chain's CDR3 is CASSSRTGGIYTEAFF. The DNA for the CDR3 is TGTGCCAGCAGTAGCCGAACCGGAGGGATTTACACTGAAGCTTTCTTT.

The chain uses TRBV27 and TRBJ2-2, with D perhaps matching TRBD2 (5 bases). The V end lost 3 bases, the J end lost 5 bases, and 13 bases lay between the germline ends. CDR3 length: 15 amino acids. From germline, CDR1 is MNHEY and CDR2 SMNVEV (reference sequence). The CDR3 here is CASSFELGGTGELFF. The CDR3 nucleotides are TGTGCCAGCAGTTTTGAACTCGGCGGGACCGGGGAGCTGTTTTTT.

This chain joins TRBV7-3 and TRBJ2-5, with 14 bases that match TRBD2. The length of the CDR3 is 16 residues. The germline V gene encodes CDR1 SGHTA and CDR2 FQGTGA. After removal of 5 bases from V and 3 bases from J, the junction contained 5 bases not matched to a gene. The CDR3 coding sequence is TGTGCCAGCAGCGCATGGGGACTAGCGGGAGAAGAGACCCAGTACTTC. Translation: CASSAWGLAGEETQYF. Filled out from reference TRBV7-3 and TRBJ2-5, the complete variable domain reads GAGVSQTPSNKVTEKGKYVELRCDPISGHTALYWYRQSLGQGPEFLIYFQGTGAADDSGLPNDRFFAVRPEGSVSTLKIQRTERGDSAVYLCASSAWGLAGEETQYFGPGTRLLVL.

The rearrangement joins TRBV6-5 to TRBJ2-3; either TRBD1 or TRBD2 may supply D (5 bases each). CDR3 length: 14 amino acids. V lost 6 bases to trimming and J lost 1 base, with 11 bases between them. Germline CDR1 MNHEY, CDR2 SVGAGI. The CDR3 coding sequence is TGTGCCAGCAGGCACCGAGGGGGCACAGATACGCAGTATTTT. Protein: CASRHRGGTDTQYF.

The gene calls are TRBV18 and TRBJ2-2, with 9 bases that match TRBD2. The CDR3 length is 18 residues. V lost 1 base, J lost 7 bases, and 13 bases stayed unmatched. The germline V gene has CDR1 KGHSH and CDR2 LQKENI. This CDR3 is CASSPLSAGGEQGGELFF. The CDR3 coding sequence is TGTGCCAGCTCACCACTTTCAGCGGGAGGTGAACAAGGCGGGGAGCTGTTTTTT.

The chain recombines TRBV4-2 with TRBJ2-7; no definite D call. From germline, CDR1 is LGHNA and CDR2 YNFKEQ. The CDR3 loop spans 18 amino acids. Trimming took 0 bases from V and 3 from J, leaving 21 bases between them. This chain's CDR3 is CASSQELELRAANYEQYF. In nucleotides, the CDR3 is TGTGCCAGCAGCCAAGAATTGGAGTTAAGAGCAGCAAACTACGAGCAGTACTTC.

In the case of this clone: Additional DNA sequences in this sample encode the identical CDR3. J is TRBJ2-1 and V is TRBV9, with D possibly being TRBD1 (6 bases). This CDR3 is built from 15 residues. Trimming took 3 bases from V and 0 from J, leaving 10 bases between them. Germline CDR1 is SGDLS and CDR2 is YYNGEE. CDR3 sequence (DNA): TGTGCCAGCAGCGAAGGGGGAAGCTCCTACAATGAGCAGTTCTTC. Protein product: CASSEGGSSYNEQFF.

V and J are TRBV19 and TRBJ1-1; D might be TRBD1 (5 bases). Trimming took 2 bases from V and 1 from J, leaving 8 bases between them. CDR1 and CDR2 from the germline V gene are LNHDA and SQIVND (reference sequence). This CDR3 has 14 residues. The CDR3 bases are TGTGCCAGTAGTATAAGGACAAAGAACACTGAAGCTTTCTTT. Translated: CASSIRTKNTEAFF.

The chain is built from TRBV30 and TRBJ2-4; no clear D. Germline CDR1 reads GTSNPN; CDR2 reads SVGIG (reference sequence). The CDR3 totals 14 residues. V shed 5 bases and J shed 1 base, with 12 bases lying between them. The CDR3, as DNA: TGTGCCTGGGACCTTATGGAGGCCAAAAACATTCAGTACTTC. Amino acid sequence: CAWDLMEAKNIQYF.